The rows below give T cell receptor beta chains drawn from one sample of a study of beta chain features in type 1 diabetes. Profiling relied on immunoSEQ multiplex PCR, and the TCRdb table lists in-frame clones only, not all of them. The data show about 700,000 clones, over 10% seen once. The sample was naive CD4+ T cells from blood. The receptors originated from a man between 18 and 29 years old with type 1 diabetes. CDR3s include the opening cysteine and the closing phenylalanine or tryptophan. The D gene is left open where the match is weak. Expanded clones get a size class; other rows say once, few or many, or leave the size out.

V: TRBV30
J: TRBJ1-1
D: TRBD1
size: NA
CDR3: CAWRIQTGVGTEAFF

V: TRBV7-6
J: TRBJ2-2
D: NA
size: few
CDR3: CASSFEGVLHTGELFF

V: TRBV4-1
J: TRBJ2-3
D: TRBD1
size: few
CDR3: CASSQVLGQSTDTQYF

V: TRBV7-9
J: TRBJ1-2
D: TRBD1
size: few
CDR3: CASSRQGAGGYTF

V: TRBV5-1
J: TRBJ1-2
D: NA
size: few
CDR3: CASSLDRDGYTF

V: TRBV7-9
J: TRBJ1-2
D: NA
size: few
CDR3: CASRPYPGNSLNYGYTF

V: TRBV15
J: TRBJ2-7
D: NA
size: few
CDR3: CATSRDDRDFSEQYF

V: TRBV29-1
J: TRBJ1-1
D: NA
size: few
CDR3: CSVEDPGSEAFF

V: TRBV29-1
J: TRBJ2-3
D: NA
size: NA
CDR3: CSVPLGVGTDTQYF

V: TRBV6-5
J: TRBJ1-1
D: TRBD1
size: NA
CDR3: CASRSDRRGNTEAFF

V: TRBV4-1
J: TRBJ2-5
D: NA
size: NA
CDR3: CASSIRGAGETQYF

V: TRBV11-1
J: TRBJ2-2
D: TRBD2
size: few
CDR3: CASSRTSIGELFF

V: TRBV10-3
J: TRBJ2-7
D: NA
size: NA
CDR3: CAISDIGNNQIEQYF

V: TRBV30
J: TRBJ1-4
D: NA
size: NA
CDR3: CAWSGGQLEKLFF

V: TRBV29-1
J: TRBJ1-2
D: NA
size: few
CDR3: CSVEDRTRSNYGYTF

V: TRBV5-6
J: TRBJ2-2
D: NA
size: few
CDR3: CASSLERTGELFF

V: TRBV7-9
J: TRBJ1-3
D: NA
size: few
CDR3: CASSSDISGNTIYF

V: TRBV30
J: TRBJ2-7
D: NA
size: NA
CDR3: CAWATGQTYEQYF

V: TRBV13
J: TRBJ2-2
D: TRBD1
size: few
CDR3: CASSLGTGGTGELFF

V: TRBV11-2
J: TRBJ2-2
D: TRBD1
size: NA
CDR3: CASSLGQGANTGELFF

V: TRBV5-4
J: TRBJ1-2
D: NA
size: NA
CDR3: CASSFNYGYTF

V: TRBV30
J: TRBJ1-1
D: TRBD1
size: NA
CDR3: CAWSAQGAYTEAFF

V: TRBV4-2
J: TRBJ2-7
D: NA
size: NA
CDR3: CASSPGAESGYEQYF

V: TRBV5-4
J: TRBJ2-5
D: NA
size: NA
CDR3: CASSWGKGIETQYF

V: TRBV6-5
J: TRBJ2-7
D: NA
size: few
CDR3: CASSVDRPSYEQYF

V: TRBV4-1
J: TRBJ2-5
D: TRBD1
size: NA
CDR3: CASSHPGQGSGETQYF

V: TRBV18
J: TRBJ1-2
D: NA
size: NA
CDR3: CASSPRTVDGYTF

V: TRBV11-3
J: TRBJ2-1
D: NA
size: few
CDR3: CASSLGPPYNGEQFF

V: TRBV19
J: TRBJ2-7
D: TRBD1
size: few
CDR3: CASSDPGQGPDEQYF

V: TRBV30
J: TRBJ2-2
D: NA
size: few
CDR3: CAWAETGELFF

V: TRBV30
J: TRBJ2-5
D: NA
size: many
CDR3: CAWAQETQYF

V: TRBV15
J: TRBJ1-5
D: NA
size: NA
CDR3: CATSPPGNQPQHF

V: TRBV27
J: TRBJ2-7
D: NA
size: few
CDR3: CASRGRAVYEQYF